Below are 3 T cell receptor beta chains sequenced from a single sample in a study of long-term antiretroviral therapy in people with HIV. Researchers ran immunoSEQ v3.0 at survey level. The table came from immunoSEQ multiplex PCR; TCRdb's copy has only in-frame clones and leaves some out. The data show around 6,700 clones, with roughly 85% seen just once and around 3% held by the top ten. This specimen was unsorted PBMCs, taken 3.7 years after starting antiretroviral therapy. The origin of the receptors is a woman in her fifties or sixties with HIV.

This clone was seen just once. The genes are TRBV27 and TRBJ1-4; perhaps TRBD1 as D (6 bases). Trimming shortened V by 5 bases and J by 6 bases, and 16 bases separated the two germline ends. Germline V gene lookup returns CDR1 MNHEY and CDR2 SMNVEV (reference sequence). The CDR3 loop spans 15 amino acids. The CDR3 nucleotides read TGTGCCAGCAGTAAAACAGGGTGGGGCGATGAAAAACTGTTTTTT. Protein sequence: CASSKTGWGDEKLFF.

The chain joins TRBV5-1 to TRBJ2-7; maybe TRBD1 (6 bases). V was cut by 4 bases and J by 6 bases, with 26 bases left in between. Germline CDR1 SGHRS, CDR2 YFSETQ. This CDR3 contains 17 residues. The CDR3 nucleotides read TGCGCCAGCAGCATGGATGGTAGGACGGTAGGGGGAACCGAGCAGTACTTC. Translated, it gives CASSMDGRTVGGTEQYF. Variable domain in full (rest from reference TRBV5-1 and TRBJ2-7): KAGVTQTPRYLIKTRGQQVTLSCSPISGHRSVSWYQQTPGQGLQFLFEYFSETQRNKGNFPGRFSGRQFSNSRSEMNVSTLELGDSALYLCASSMDGRTVGGTEQYFGPGTRLTVT.

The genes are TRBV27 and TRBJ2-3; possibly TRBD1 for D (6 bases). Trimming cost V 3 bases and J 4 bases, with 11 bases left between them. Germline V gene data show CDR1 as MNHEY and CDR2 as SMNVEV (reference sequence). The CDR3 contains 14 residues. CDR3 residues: CASSLQGSADTQYF. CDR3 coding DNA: TGTGCCAGCAGTTTGCAGGGGAGCGCAGATACGCAGTATTTT.